The 16 T cell receptor beta chains below come from one sample, sequenced in a study of shared clonotypes between healthy human individuals. TCRdb's table, derived via immunoSEQ multiplex PCR, lists solely in-frame clones and lacks some. The sample lists approximately 640,000 clones; 72% were seen once. Material: memory CD4+ T cells sorted from blood. As to subset: CD45RA-negative fraction. The receptors were gathered from a woman in her twenties or thirties in good health.

The chain uses TRBV9 and TRBJ2-1; 7 bases map to TRBD2. J lost 4 bases, V lost 1 base, and 5 bases had no gene match. In germline, CDR1 is SGDLS, CDR2 YYNGEE. This CDR3 comprises 15 residues. CDR3 sequence reads: CASSVPSGPYNEQFF. CDR3 nucleotides: TGTGCCAGCAGCGTACCTAGCGGACCTTACAATGAGCAGTTCTTC. The whole variable domain, remainder taken from reference TRBV9 and TRBJ2-1, is DSGVTQTPKHLITATGQRVTLRCSPRSGDLSVYWYQQSLDQGLQFLIQYYNGEERAKGNILERFSAQQFPDLHSELNLSSLELGDSALYFCASSVPSGPYNEQFFGPGTRLTVL.

The chain uses TRBV29-1 and TRBJ1-2; maybe TRBD1 (5 bases). This CDR3 has 16 residues. V lost 6 bases and J lost 9, with 29 bases in between. Germline CDR1 and CDR2: SQVTM and ANQGSEA. CDR3 loop: CSVSGGSGSISDRYTF. For the CDR3, the DNA is TGCAGCGTCTCCGGGGGGTCAGGGAGCATCAGTGATCGCTACACCTTC. Drawing the rest from reference TRBV29-1 and TRBJ1-2, the complete variable domain is SAVISQKPSRDICQRGTSLTIQCQVDSQVTMMFWYRQQPGQSLTLIATANQGSEATYESGFVIDKFPISRPNLTFSTLTVSNMSPEDSSIYLCSVSGGSGSISDRYTFGSGTRLTVV.

V gene TRBV7-9 combines with J gene TRBJ2-3; D is uncertain. CDR3 length: 13 amino acids. V was clipped by 5 bases and J by 2 bases, with 8 bases between them. Germline assignment: CDR1 SEHNR and CDR2 FQNEAQ (reference sequence). CDR3 coding DNA: TGTGCCAGCAGCCCAAGGTACACAGATACGCAGTATTTT. Its protein product is CASSPRYTDTQYF.

V usage is TRBV2 and J usage is TRBJ2-7; D not resolved. V was clipped by 11 bases and J by 5 bases, with 19 bases between them. The CDR3 has 13 amino acids. Germline CDR1 is SNHLY and CDR2 is FYNNEI. The CDR3 nucleotides are TGTGCCTCTCAGACACCTCCCCCGGACGAGCAGTACTTC. Residues: CASQTPPPDEQYF.

Here the CDR3 reads CATSRSPGGSETQYF. The CDR3, as DNA: TGTGCCACCAGCAGATCGCCCGGGGGGTCAGAGACCCAGTACTTC. The chain carries TRBV15 and TRBJ2-5, with 7 nucleotides matching TRBD2. The length of the CDR3 is 15 residues. Germline CDR1 reads LNHNV; CDR2 reads YYDKDF (reference sequence). Unmatched junction bases numbered 7, after V lost 2 bases and J lost 4 bases.

This clone was found a few times. The CDR3 DNA sequence: TGTGCCAGCAGCTTGAATAGGGTCACTGAAGCTTTCTTT. Amino acids: CASSLNRVTEAFF. The chain carries TRBV7-8 and TRBJ1-1; no clear D. The CDR3 contains 13 residues. Germline CDR1 is SGHVS and CDR2 is FQNEAQ. Trimming removed 3 bases from V and 4 bases from J, with 9 bases in between.

This rearrangement joins TRBV25-1 to TRBJ2-3; 8 nucleotides line up with TRBD1. In germline, CDR1 is MGHDK, CDR2 SYGVNS. V dropped 5 bases and J dropped 0; count of bases not matched to a gene: 7. CDR3 length: 16 amino acids. The CDR3 region has the DNA TGTGCCAGCAGTACCTCGGGGGACAGGAGCACAGATACGCAGTATTTT. Protein product: CASSTSGDRSTDTQYF.

The chain couples TRBV7-8 to TRBJ2-5, with 11 bases matching TRBD1. This CDR3 region has 16 residues. Germline V gene sequence: CDR1 SGHVS, CDR2 FQNEAQ. The J segment lost 1 base and the V segment lost 5 bases, leaving 6 bases of the junction unmatched. The CDR3 nucleotides are TGTGCCAGCAGCCTCCGGGACAGGGGGTTCCAAGAGACCCAGTACTTC. It translates to CASSLRDRGFQETQYF.

The V and J genes are TRBV11-2 and TRBJ2-1; tentatively, D is TRBD2 (6 bases). V lost 5 bases and J lost 4, with 15 bases in between. In germline, CDR1 is SGHAT, CDR2 FQNNGV. The CDR3 is 15 amino acids. DNA of the CDR3: TGTGCCAGCAGCCTCGCGGGGATGTCGTACAATGAGCAGTTCTTC. Protein product: CASSLAGMSYNEQFF.

Remarks on this clone: This same CDR3 is encoded by further DNA sequences in the sample. The CDR3 DNA sequence: TGTGCCAGCTCACTAGGGACATACGAGCAGTACTTC. It translates to CASSLGTYEQYF. The chain recombines TRBV18 with TRBJ2-7; possible D gene TRBD1, 6 bases. Germline V gene sequence: CDR1 KGHSH, CDR2 LQKENI. This CDR3 comprises 12 residues. The ends were cut back, 4 bases at V and 4 bases at J, with 8 bases in the middle.

Of note for this clone: The same CDR3 also results from other DNA sequences found in this sample. The V gene is TRBV7-2, the J gene TRBJ1-1; D not resolved. With 2 bases removed from V and 1 base from J, the gap between germline ends came to 5 bases. This CDR3 region has 13 residues. Per the germline V gene, CDR1 is SGHTA and CDR2 is FQGNSA. The CDR3 nucleotides are TGTGCCAGCAGCTTAAGGCGGAACACTGAAGCTTTCTTT. Its protein product is CASSLRRNTEAFF.

The V gene is TRBV6-6, the J gene TRBJ2-2; D gene unclear. V lost 5 bases, J lost 7 bases, and 17 bases lay in between. This CDR3 is 15 amino acids long. CDR1 is MNHNY and CDR2 is SVGAGI in the germline V gene (reference sequence). The CDR3 protein is CASSTTPLGGGELFF. CDR3 DNA sequence: TGTGCCAGCAGTACCACTCCCTTAGGCGGCGGGGAGCTGTTTTTT.

This chain links TRBV5-5 with TRBJ2-1; tentatively, D is TRBD2 (7 bases). Deletions cut 4 bases from V and 6 bases from J, with 17 bases between. The CDR3 consists of 15 residues. CDR1 and CDR2 (germline): SGHKS, YYEKEE (reference sequence). This chain's CDR3 is CASSPSGGAVNEQFF. The DNA for the CDR3 is TGTGCCAGCAGCCCATCGGGGGGCGCGGTCAATGAGCAGTTCTTC.

The chain has TRBV28 and TRBJ1-5, with 7 bases lining up with TRBD1. Germline CDR1 reads MDHEN; CDR2 reads SYDVKM. This CDR3 is 14 amino acids long. Trimming at V came to 11 bases and at J to 6 bases, leaving 13 bases not matched to a gene. The CDR3 nucleotides read TGTGCCTCTTTCCCAGGGGGTTCCAGTCAGCCCCAGCATTTT. Amino acids: CASFPGGSSQPQHF.

The chain is built from TRBV7-3 and TRBJ2-1; 12 positions match TRBD2. V lost 5 bases, J lost 10 bases, and 6 bases stayed unmatched. The CDR3 spans 14 residues. Germline V gene sequence: CDR1 SGHTA, CDR2 FQGTGA. CDR3 residues: CASSPSGTSGEQFF. CDR3 in DNA: TGTGCCAGCAGCCCATCCGGGACTAGCGGGGAGCAGTTCTTC.

The J gene is TRBJ1-4, the V gene TRBV19; 7 nucleotides align to TRBD1. With 5 bases clipped from V and 8 bases from J, the junction kept 5 bases outside the gene matches. This CDR3 is 13 amino acids long. Germline V lookup: CDR1 LNHDA, CDR2 SQIVND (reference sequence). As DNA, the CDR3 is TGTGCCAGTAGTGTTCAGGGGGGCGAAAAACTGTTTTTT. As protein: CASSVQGGEKLFF.